The TCR beta chain described here comes from a study of shared clonotypes between healthy human individuals. TCRdb keeps only in-frame clones here, not all; method: immunoSEQ multiplex PCR. The sample consists of about 2 million clones, 85% to 95% of them appearing once. The study, taken as a whole, reports: Several donors shared around 5.2% of their naive CD4 clonotypes.

Caucasian adults living in Nashville, Tennessee, provided all samples. As for this clone: The target antigen is unknown.

This receptor was taken from a man aged 18 to 29 in good health. Input material: naive CD4+ T cells sorted from blood. Subset defined: CD45RA+ positively selected.

CDR3 DNA: TGTGCCAGCAGTTCCCAGACTAGCGGGACTGGCAATGAGCAGTTCTTC. Translating gives CASSSQTSGTGNEQFF. This chain joins TRBV6-5 and TRBJ2-1; TRBD2 agrees at 11 bases. This CDR3 is 16 amino acids long. V shed 4 bases and J 6 bases; nucleotides not matched to a gene: 8. CDR1 and CDR2 (germline): MNHEY, SVGAGI.